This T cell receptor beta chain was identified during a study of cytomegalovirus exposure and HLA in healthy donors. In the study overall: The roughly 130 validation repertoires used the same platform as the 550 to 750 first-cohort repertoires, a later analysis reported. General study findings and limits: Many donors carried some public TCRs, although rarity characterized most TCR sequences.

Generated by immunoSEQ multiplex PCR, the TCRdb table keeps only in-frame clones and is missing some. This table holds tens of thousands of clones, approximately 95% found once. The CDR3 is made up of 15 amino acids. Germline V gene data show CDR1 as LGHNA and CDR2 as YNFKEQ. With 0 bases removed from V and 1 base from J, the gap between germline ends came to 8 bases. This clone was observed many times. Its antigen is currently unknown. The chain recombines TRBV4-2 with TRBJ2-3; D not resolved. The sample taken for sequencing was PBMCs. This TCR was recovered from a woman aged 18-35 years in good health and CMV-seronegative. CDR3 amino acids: CASSQDGQGTDTQYF. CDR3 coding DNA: TGTGCCAGCAGCCAAGATGGGCAGGGCACAGATACGCAGTATTTT.